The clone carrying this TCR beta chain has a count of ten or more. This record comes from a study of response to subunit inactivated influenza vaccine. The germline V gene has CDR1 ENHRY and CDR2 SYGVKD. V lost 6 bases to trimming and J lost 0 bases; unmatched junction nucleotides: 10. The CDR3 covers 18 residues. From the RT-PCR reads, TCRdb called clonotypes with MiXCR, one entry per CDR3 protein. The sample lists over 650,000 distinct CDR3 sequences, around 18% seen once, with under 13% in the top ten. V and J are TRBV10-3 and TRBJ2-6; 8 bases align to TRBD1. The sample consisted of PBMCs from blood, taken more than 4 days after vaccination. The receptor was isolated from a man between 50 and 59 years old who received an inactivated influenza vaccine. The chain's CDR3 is CAIRGQGAPYSGANVLTF. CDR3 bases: TGTGCCATCAGGGGTCAGGGGGCTCCCTACTCTGGGGCCAACGTCCTGACTTTC.